This T cell receptor (beta chain) was recovered during a study of beta chain features in type 1 diabetes. A remark on this clone: Other DNA sequences within the sample encode an identical CDR3.

Sorted CD4+ subsets: naive, central memory, regulatory, stem cell-like memory (CD45RO/CCR7/CD25/CD127/CD95/CD27 panel). Expressed TCRB transcripts got sequenced, as all isolated RNA was reverse transcribed. The protocol was immunoSEQ multiplex PCR, while the TCRdb copy is restricted to in-frame clones and leaves out a portion. The sample consists of 680,000 or so clones, about 14% of them appearing once. This CDR3 spans 14 amino acids. Trimming removed 0 bases at V and 4 bases at J, with 10 bases between. Germline CDR1 and CDR2: SGDLS and YYNGEE. This sequence joins TRBV9 and TRBJ1-2; perhaps TRBD1 as D (6 bases). This TCR was sampled from a man between 18 and 29 years old in good health. Sample: naive CD4+ T cells from blood. CDR3 protein: CASSVGGGTYGYTF. For the CDR3, the DNA is TGTGCCAGCAGCGTAGGTGGGGGCACCTATGGCTACACCTTC.